This TCR beta chain stems from a study of T-cell memory formation after mild COVID-19. The wider study: TCR clustering was largely donor specific.

Germline lookup yields CDR1 WNHNN and CDR2 SYGVQD (reference sequence). V lost 4 bases and J 1 base, leaving 7 bases between the germline ends. CDR3 size: 13 residues. The study, taken as a whole, reports: Later expanders leaned CD4+, whereas day 15 to 85 contracting clones were balanced CD4/CD8. CD4+ contracting clones were mainly CM and EM; CD8+ ones, EMRA.

From 5'RACE with constant-segment primers came TCR alpha and TCR beta cDNA libraries that carried sample barcodes and UMIs. MiXCR, run by TCRdb on the 5' RACE reads, gives a single entry per CDR3 protein. The sample records 80,000 to 90,000 distinct CDR3 sequences, about 23% being singletons. This clonotype was seen only once. Its cognate antigen is unknown. The sequencing sample was made of PBMCs or a T cell subset sorted from them (not recorded which). The TCR sequence derives from a man aged 18 to 29 who had mild COVID-19 (a few samples of this study predate the infection). Cell type and time point are not known. V and J are TRBV10-1 and TRBJ1-1; D remains unclear. CDR3 in DNA: TGCGCCAGCAGTGGTGATTGGAACACTGAAGCTTTCTTT. Protein sequence: CASSGDWNTEAFF.